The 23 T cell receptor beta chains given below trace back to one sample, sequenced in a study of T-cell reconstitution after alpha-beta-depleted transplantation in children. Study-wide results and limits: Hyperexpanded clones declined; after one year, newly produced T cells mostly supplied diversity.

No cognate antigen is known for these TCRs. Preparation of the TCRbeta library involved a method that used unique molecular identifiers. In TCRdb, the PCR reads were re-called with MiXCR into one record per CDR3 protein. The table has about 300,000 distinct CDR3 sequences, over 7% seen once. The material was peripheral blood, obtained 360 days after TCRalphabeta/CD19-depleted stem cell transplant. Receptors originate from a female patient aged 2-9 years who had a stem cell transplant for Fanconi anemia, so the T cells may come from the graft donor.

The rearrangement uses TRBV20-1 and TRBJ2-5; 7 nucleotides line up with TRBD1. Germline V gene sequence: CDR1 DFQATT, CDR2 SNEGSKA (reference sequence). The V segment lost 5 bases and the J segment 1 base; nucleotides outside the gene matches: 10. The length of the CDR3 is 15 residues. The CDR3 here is CSAHRQGRSQETQYF. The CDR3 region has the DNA TGCAGTGCTCATCGACAGGGCCGGTCCCAAGAGACCCAGTACTTC.

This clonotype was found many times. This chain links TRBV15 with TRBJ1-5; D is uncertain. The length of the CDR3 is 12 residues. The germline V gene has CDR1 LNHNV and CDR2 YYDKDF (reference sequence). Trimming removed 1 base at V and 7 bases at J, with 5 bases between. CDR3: CATSRGSQPQHF. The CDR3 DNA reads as TGTGCCACCAGCAGAGGATCCCAGCCCCAGCATTTT.

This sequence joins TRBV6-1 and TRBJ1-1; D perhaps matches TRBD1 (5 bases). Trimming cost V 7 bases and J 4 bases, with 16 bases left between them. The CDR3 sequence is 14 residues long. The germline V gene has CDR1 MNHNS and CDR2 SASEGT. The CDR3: CASTFRGTSTEAFF. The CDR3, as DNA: TGTGCCAGCACCTTCCGGGGGACCAGCACTGAAGCTTTCTTT.

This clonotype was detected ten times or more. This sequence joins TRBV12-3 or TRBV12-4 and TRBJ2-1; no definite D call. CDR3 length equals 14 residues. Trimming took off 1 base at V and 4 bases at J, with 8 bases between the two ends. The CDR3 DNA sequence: TGTGCCAGCAGTTTAGTAGGGCTATACAATGAGCAGTTCTTC. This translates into CASSLVGLYNEQFF.

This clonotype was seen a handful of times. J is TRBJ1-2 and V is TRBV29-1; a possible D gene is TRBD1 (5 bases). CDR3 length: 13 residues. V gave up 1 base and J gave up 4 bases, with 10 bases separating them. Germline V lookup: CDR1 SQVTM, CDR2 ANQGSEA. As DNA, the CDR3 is TGCAGCGTTGAAGGGGCAGGGCGCTATGGCTACACCTTC. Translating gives CSVEGAGRYGYTF.

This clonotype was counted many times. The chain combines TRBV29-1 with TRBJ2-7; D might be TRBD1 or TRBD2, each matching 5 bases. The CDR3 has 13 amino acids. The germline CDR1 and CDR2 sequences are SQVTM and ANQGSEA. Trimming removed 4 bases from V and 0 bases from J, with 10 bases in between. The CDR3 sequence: CSVVGTRSYEQYF. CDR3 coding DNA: TGCAGCGTTGTTGGGACCCGCTCCTACGAGCAGTACTTC.

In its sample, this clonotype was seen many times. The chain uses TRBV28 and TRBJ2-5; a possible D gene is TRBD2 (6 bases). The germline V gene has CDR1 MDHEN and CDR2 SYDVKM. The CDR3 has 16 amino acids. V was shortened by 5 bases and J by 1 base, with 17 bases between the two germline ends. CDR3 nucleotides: TGTGCCAGCAGTCGACGGACTATGCGAGCCCAAGAGACCCAGTACTTC. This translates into CASSRRTMRAQETQYF.

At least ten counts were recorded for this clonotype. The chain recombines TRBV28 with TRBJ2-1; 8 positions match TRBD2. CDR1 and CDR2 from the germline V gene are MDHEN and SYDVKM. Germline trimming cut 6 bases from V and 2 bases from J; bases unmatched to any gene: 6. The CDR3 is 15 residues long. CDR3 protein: CASSPSGPTYNEQFF. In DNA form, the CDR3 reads TGTGCCAGCAGCCCTAGCGGGCCTACCTACAATGAGCAGTTCTTC.

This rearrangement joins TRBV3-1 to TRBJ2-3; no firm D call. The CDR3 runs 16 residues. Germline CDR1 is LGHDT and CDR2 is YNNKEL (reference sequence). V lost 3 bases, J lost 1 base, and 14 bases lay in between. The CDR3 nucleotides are TGTGCCAGCAGCCACTCTTTACCCAGTCGCACAGATACGCAGTATTTT. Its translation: CASSHSLPSRTDTQYF.

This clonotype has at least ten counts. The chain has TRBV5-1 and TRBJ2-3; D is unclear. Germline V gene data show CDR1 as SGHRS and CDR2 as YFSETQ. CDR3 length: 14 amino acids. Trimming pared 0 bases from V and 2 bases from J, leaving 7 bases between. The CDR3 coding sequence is TGCGCCAGCAGCTTGGAACCTCACACAGATACGCAGTATTTT. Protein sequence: CASSLEPHTDTQYF.

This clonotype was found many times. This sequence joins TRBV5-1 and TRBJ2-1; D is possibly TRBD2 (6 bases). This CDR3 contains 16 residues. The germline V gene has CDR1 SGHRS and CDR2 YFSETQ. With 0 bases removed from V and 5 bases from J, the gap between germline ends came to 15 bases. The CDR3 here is CASSLGSTGAHNEQFF. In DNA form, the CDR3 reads TGCGCCAGCAGCTTGGGGTCAACGGGAGCCCACAATGAGCAGTTCTTC.

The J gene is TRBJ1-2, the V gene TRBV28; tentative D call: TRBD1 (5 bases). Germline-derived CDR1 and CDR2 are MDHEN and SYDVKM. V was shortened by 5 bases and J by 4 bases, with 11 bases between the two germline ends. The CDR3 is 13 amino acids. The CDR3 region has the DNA TGTGCCAGCAGTGCCGACAGCTCCTATGGCTACACCTTC. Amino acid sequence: CASSADSSYGYTF.

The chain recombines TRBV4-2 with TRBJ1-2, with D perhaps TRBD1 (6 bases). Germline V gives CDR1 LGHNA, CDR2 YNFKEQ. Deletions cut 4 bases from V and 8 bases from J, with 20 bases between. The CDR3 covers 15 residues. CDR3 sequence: CASSRQTRGGDGYTF. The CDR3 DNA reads TGTGCCAGCAGCCGCCAAACCAGGGGTGGGGACGGCTACACCTTC.

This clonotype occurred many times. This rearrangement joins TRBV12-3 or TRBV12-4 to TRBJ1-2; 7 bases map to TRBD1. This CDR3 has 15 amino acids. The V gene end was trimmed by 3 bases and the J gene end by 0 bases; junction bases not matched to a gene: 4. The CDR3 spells CASSLFGTANYGYTF. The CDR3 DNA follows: TGTGCCAGCAGTTTGTTCGGGACAGCTAACTATGGCTACACCTTC.

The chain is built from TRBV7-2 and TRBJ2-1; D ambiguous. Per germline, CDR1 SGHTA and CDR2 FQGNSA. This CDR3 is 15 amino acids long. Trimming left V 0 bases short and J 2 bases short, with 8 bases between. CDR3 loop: CASSLADFPYNEQFF. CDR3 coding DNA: TGTGCCAGCAGCTTAGCAGATTTCCCCTACAATGAGCAGTTCTTC.

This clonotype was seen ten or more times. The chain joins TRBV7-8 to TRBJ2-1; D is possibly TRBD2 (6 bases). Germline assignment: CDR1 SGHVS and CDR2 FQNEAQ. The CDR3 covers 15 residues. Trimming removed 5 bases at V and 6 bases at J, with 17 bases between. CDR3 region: CASSPRDSTRNEQFF. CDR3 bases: TGTGCCAGCAGCCCCCGGGACTCAACCCGCAATGAGCAGTTCTTC.

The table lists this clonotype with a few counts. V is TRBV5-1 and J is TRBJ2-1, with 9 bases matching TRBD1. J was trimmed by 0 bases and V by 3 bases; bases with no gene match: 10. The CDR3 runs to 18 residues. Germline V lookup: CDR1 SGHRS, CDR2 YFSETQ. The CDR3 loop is CASSYLTGGLSSYNEQFF. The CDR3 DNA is TGCGCCAGCAGCTATCTGACAGGGGGATTGAGCTCCTACAATGAGCAGTTCTTC.

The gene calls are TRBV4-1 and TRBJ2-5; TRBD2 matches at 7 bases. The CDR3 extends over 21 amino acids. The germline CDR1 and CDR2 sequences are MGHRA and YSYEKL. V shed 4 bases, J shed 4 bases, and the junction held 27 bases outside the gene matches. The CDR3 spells CASSPSYYYPLRGTPRETQYF. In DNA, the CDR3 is TGCGCCAGCAGCCCCTCCTACTATTACCCATTGCGGGGGACCCCTCGAGAGACCCAGTACTTC.

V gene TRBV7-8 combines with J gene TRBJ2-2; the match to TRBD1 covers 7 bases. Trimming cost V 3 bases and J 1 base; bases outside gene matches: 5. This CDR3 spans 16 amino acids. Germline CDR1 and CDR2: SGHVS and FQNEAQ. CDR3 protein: CASSFQGEWNTGELFF. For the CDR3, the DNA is TGTGCCAGCAGCTTCCAGGGGGAATGGAACACCGGGGAGCTGTTTTTT.

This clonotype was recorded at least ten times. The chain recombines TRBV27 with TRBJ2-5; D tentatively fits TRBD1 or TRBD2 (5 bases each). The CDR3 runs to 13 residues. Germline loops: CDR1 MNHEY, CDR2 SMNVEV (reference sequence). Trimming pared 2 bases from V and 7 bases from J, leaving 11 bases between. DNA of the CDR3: TGTGCCAGCAGTTTAGGGGGAAGGGGGACCCAGTACTTC. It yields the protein CASSLGGRGTQYF.

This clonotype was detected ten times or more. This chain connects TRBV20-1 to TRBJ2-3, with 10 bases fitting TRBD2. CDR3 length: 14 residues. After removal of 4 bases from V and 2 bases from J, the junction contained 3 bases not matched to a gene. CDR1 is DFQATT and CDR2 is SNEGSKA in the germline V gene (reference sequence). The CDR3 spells CSANLAGVTDTQYF. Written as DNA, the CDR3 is TGCAGTGCTAATCTAGCGGGGGTCACAGATACGCAGTATTTT.

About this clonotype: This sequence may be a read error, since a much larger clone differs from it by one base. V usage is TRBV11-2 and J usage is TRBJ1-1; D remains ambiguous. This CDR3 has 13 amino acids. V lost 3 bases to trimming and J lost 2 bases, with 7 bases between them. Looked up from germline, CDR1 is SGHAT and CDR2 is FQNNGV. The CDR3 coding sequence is TGTGCCAGCAGCTTCCCGCTTAACACTGAAGCTTTCTTT. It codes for CASSFPLNTEAFF.

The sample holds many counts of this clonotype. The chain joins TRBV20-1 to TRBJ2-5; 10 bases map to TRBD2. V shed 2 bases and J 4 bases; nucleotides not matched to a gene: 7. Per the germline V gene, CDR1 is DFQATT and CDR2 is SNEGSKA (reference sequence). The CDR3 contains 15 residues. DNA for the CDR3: TGCAGTGCTAGAATAGCTGGACTAGCGGTAGAGACCCAGTACTTC. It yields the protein CSARIAGLAVETQYF.